This T cell receptor (beta chain) was recorded in a study of T cells after posttransplantation cyclophosphamide. The assay was immunoSEQ multiplex PCR, and TCRdb's table has in-frame clones only and misses some. The table shows about 21,000 clones, with roughly 98% occurring only once. The naive gate required viable CD3+CD4+ or CD3+CD8+ cells with CCR7+CD45RA+CD45RO-CD95-CD27+CD28+ phenotype. A note on this clone: As yet, its antigen is unknown.

Study-level points and caveats: TRB clonality was highly associated with recipient CMV seropositivity and reactivation. TRB overlap between skin or GI tissue T cells and blood was limited. Later post-transplant blood repertoires were often dominated by donor CD8+ memory clones.

Germline CDR1 SGHAT, CDR2 FQNNGV. CDR3 size: 15 residues. With V trimmed by 4 bases and J by 5 bases, 7 bases remained unmatched. The sequencing input was naive CD8+ T cells sorted from PBMCs. The clonotype comes from a middle-aged man in good health, CMV-negative, and a related stem cell transplant donor. This sequence joins TRBV11-2 and TRBJ1-4, with 7 bases that match TRBD1. CDR3 amino acids: CASSSRTGWNEKLFF. The CDR3 coding sequence is TGTGCCAGCAGCTCCCGGACAGGCTGGAATGAAAAACTGTTTTTT.